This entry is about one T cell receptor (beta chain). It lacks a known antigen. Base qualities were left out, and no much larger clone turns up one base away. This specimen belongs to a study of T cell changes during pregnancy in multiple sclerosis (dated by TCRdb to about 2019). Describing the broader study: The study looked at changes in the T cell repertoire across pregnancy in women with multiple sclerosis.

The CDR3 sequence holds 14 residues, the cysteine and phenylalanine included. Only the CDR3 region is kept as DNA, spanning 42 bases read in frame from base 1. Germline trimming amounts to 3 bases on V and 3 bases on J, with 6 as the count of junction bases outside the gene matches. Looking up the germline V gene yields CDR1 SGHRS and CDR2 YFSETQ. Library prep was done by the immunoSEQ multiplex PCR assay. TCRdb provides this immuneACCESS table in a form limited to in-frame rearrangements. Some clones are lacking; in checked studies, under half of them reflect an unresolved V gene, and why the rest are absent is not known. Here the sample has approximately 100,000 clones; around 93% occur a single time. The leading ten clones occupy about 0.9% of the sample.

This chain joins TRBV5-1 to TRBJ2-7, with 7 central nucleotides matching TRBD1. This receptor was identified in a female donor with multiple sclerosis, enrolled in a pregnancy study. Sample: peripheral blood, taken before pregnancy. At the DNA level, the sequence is TGCGCCAGCAGCTCGTACAGGGGTAGCTACGAGCAGTACTTC. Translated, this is CASSSYRGSYEQYF.